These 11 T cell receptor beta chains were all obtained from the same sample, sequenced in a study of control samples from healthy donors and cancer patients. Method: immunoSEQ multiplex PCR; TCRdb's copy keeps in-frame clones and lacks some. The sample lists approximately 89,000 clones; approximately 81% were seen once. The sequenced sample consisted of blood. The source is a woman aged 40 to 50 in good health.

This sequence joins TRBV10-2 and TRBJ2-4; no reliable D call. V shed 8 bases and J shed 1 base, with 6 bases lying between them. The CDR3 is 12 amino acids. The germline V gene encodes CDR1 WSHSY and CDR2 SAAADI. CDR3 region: CASQEAKNIQYF. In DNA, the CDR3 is TGCGCCAGCCAAGAGGCCAAAAACATTCAGTACTTC.

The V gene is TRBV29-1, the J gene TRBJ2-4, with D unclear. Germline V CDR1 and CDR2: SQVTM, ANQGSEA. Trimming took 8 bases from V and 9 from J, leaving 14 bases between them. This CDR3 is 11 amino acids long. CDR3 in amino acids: CSPSVDSIQYF. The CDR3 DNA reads TGCAGCCCCAGCGTGGATTCCATTCAGTACTTC.

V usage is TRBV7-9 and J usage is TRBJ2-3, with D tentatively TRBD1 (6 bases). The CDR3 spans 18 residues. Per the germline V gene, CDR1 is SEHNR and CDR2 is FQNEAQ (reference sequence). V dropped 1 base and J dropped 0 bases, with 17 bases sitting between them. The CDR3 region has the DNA TGTGCCAGCAGCTTAGGCCGTCTGGGGGCCTTAAGCACAGATACGCAGTATTTT. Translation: CASSLGRLGALSTDTQYF.

The CDR3 protein is CASSQGLAGGEAYEQYF. The CDR3 DNA sequence: TGCGCCAGCAGCCAAGGACTAGCGGGGGGCGAGGCCTACGAGCAGTACTTC. The chain has TRBV4-3 and TRBJ2-7, with TRBD2 matching over 13 bases. Germline CDR1 reads LGHNA; CDR2 reads YSLEER. After removal of 1 base from V and 2 bases from J, the junction contained 5 bases not matched to a gene. This CDR3 has 17 amino acids.

CDR3 region: CASSLWRPGELFF. The CDR3, as DNA: TGTGCCAGCAGCTTGTGGAGGCCCGGGGAGCTGTTTTTT. The chain links TRBV5-8 to TRBJ2-2; perhaps TRBD2 as D (5 bases). Germline CDR1 SGHTS, CDR2 YDEGEE. CDR3 length: 13 amino acids. Trimming cost V 1 base and J 6 bases, with 7 bases left between them.

The CDR3 DNA follows: TGTGCCAGCAGCCTGACAGCGTTTCAACGGTACAATGAGCAGTTCTTC. Its protein is CASSLTAFQRYNEQFF. The gene calls are TRBV7-3 and TRBJ2-1; a weak D match, TRBD1 (5 bases). Looked up from germline, CDR1 is SGHTA and CDR2 is FQGTGA. This CDR3 region has 16 residues. Trimming stripped 5 bases from V and 4 bases from J, with 18 bases between.

The CDR3 is CASSSIEGDTQYF. In nucleotides, the CDR3 is TGTGCCAGCAGTTCAATTGAGGGAGATACGCAGTATTTT. This rearrangement joins TRBV6-2 or TRBV6-3 to TRBJ2-3, with a weak D call TRBD2 (5 bases). CDR3 length equals 13 residues. Trimming removed 4 bases at V and 5 bases at J, with 10 bases between. Germline V CDR1 and CDR2: MNHEY, SVGEGT.

CDR3 DNA: TGTGCCAGCAGCCGCGACAACGGTGGTTCACCCCTCCACTTT. Encoded protein: CASSRDNGGSPLHF. The V and J genes are TRBV7-3 and TRBJ1-6; D unresolved. The CDR3 is 14 amino acids. Germline assignment: CDR1 SGHTA and CDR2 FQGTGA. Trimming removed 5 bases at V and 9 bases at J, with 14 bases between.

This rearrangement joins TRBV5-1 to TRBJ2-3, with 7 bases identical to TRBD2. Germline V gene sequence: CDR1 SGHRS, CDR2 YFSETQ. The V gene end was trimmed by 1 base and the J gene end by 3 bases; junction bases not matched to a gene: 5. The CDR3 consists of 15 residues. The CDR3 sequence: CASSLNGGGTDTQYF. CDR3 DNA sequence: TGCGCCAGCAGCTTGAATGGGGGAGGGACAGATACGCAGTATTTT.

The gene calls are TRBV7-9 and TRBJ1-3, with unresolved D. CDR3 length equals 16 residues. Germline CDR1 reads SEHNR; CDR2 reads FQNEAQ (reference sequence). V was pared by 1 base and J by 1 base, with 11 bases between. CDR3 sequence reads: CASSLGYGVSGNTIYF. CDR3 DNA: TGTGCCAGCAGCTTAGGGTATGGGGTATCTGGAAACACCATATATTTT.

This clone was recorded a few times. This CDR3 is CALRGGGGGEKLFF. The DNA for the CDR3 is TGTGCACTACGTGGGGGAGGGGGCGGCGAAAAACTGTTTTTT. The chain employs TRBV30 and TRBJ1-4; 7 bases are a match to TRBD1. The CDR3 sequence is 14 residues long. CDR1 GTSNPN and CDR2 SVGIG come from the germline V gene (reference sequence).